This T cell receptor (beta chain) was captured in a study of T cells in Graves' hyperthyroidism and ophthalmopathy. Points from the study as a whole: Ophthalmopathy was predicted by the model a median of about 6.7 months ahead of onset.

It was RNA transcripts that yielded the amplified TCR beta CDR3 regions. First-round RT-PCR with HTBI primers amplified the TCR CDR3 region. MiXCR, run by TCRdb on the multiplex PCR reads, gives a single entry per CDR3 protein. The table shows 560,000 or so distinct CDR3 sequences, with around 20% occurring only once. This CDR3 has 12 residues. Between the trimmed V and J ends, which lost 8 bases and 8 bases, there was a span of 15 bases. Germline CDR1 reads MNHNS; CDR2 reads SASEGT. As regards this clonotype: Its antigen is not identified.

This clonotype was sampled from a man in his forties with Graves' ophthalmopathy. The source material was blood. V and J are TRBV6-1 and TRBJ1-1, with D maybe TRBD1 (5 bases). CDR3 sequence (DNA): TGTGCCAGCGAACGGGACCGGCCGGAAGCTTTCTTT. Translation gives CASERDRPEAFF.